The T cell receptor (beta chain) described here comes from a study of cytomegalovirus exposure and HLA in healthy donors (dated by TCRdb to between 2016 and 2019). About the investigation overall: An earlier analysis of about 560 of the donors reported over 250 Gb of sequence data and 100 million to 120 million unique TCR beta sequences obtained from 150 million to 200 million T cells. About 280 gigabases of sequencing data and around 85 million unique TCR sequences made up an early release that covered approximately 650 HLA-typed donors. Of the 300 to 500 genotyped donors, 75% to 85% were placed in the genetic ancestry cluster associated with self-reported Caucasian donors. The study was designed to test whether signatures of past pathogen exposure could be identified by cataloging public T cell receptors. Using immunosequencing, the study profiled T cell repertoires from about 610 subjects and related those repertoires to cytomegalovirus serostatus. Besides the first cohort of 666 subjects, a separate validation cohort made up of roughly 130 different subjects was used. The study combined high-throughput TCR immunosequencing, statistical association of individual TCRs with disease status, and machine learning to predict cytomegalovirus infection status. In a later analysis, previously published TCR beta repertoires from 666 donors were re-analyzed and high-resolution HLA genotyping was added so that TCR occurrence patterns could be studied. Rather than drawing on any new phenotypic data, the later analysis identified candidate immune exposures from TCR beta sequences and the way those sequences occurred across donors. To decide whether each TCR beta V gene segment behaved as functional or pseudogenic, an earlier analysis of fewer than 750 of the donors relied on high-throughput TCR beta sequencing. Alongside the repertoire data, information on donor age, sex, ethnicity and CMV serostatus was compiled. A later genetic analysis took genome-wide SNP genotypes for about 55% of the 666 donors and used that subset as a discovery cohort. All discovery cohort repertoires had been generated on a single sequencing platform. Both class I and class II loci were covered by HLA typing, at four-digit resolution. The number of donors typed differed by locus, with roughly 629-640 for A, B, C, DRB1 and DQB1, 522 for DQA1, 606 for DPA1, and approximately 470 for DPB1. Because of strong linkage in the cohort, roughly five DR-DQ haplotypes were treated as single units for association and clustering. Across approximately 420 genotyped donors of the cohort, an average of about 240,000 unique TCR beta nucleotide sequences per donor were sequenced, and about a sixth of those sequences were non-productive.

The cohort comprised around 700 healthy bone marrow donors. Cohort members were all nominally healthy when sampled, although unrecorded immune exposures were likely present. The donor tested CMV seronegative, placing the donor among the 350 or so seronegative members of the cohort. Each donor provided a peripheral blood sample, and peripheral blood mononuclear cells were used for TCR beta sequencing. Genomic DNA extraction from the blood cell samples was performed with the Qiagen DNeasy Blood Extraction Kit. This clone was seen only a few times. The specificity of this receptor is unknown. No clone much larger than this one lies a single base away; base qualities are absent. The library was obtained by the immunoSEQ multiplex PCR assay. A mixture of 60 forward primers for TCR Vbeta segments and 13 reverse primers for TCR Jbeta segments was used in the multiplex PCR. The CDR3 region of rearranged TCR beta genes was amplified from genomic DNA with a multiplex PCR assay. The amplified TCR beta libraries were sequenced on the Illumina HiSeq System as 87-base-pair reads. In the original analysis: A later analysis tallied 75 million to 95 million unique TCR beta chains across the 666 repertoires, and 10 million to 11 million of those chains were shared by two or more donors. Raw reads were error-corrected and collapsed into unique sequences by a nearest-neighbor algorithm in which closely related sequences were merged to remove PCR and sequencing errors. Alignment of CDR3 sequences to IMGT reference sequences was used to assign V, D and J gene segments. For a sequence to be retained, a match of at least six nucleotides was required to both a V gene segment and a J gene segment. Rearrangements were classified as productive when the CDR3 lacked stop codons and remained in frame with V and J, and all other rearrangements were classified as non-productive. CDR3 was defined by IMGT convention, running from the second conserved V-encoded cysteine to the conserved J-encoded phenylalanine. Sequences without an unambiguous match to a single V gene segment were excluded from the earlier analysis of several hundred of the donors. In an earlier analysis of approximately 590 of the donors, V segments were called functional above 56.7% productive rearrangements and were called segregating when the between-donor standard deviation exceeded 5%. A statistical classification framework was built to diagnose cytomegalovirus status from the catalog of TCR beta chain sequences. In a later analysis, V and J genes were assigned by comparing TCR nucleotide sequences against IMGT/GENE-DB human TR gene sequences. Using the TCRdist pipeline, a later analysis assigned CDR3 sequences along with most-parsimonious VDJ recombination scenarios. In a later analysis, each TCR beta chain was defined by its CDR3 amino acid sequence together with its V-gene family, and reads without a unique V-gene family were excluded. As a way to deal with suspected cross-contamination and a sequencing artifact, a later analysis dropped approximately 590 nucleotide sequences that were highly shared and had low generation probability. In a later analysis, a clonal expansion index was calculated for each public chain from normalized within-repertoire ranks of inferred template counts. In a later analysis, generation probabilities were computed with a VDJ recombination model fitted to out-of-frame rearrangements, and the resulting probabilities were checked against IGoR. In a later analysis, hypergeometric tests were used to score TCR-TCR, TCR-HLA and TCR-CMV co-occurrence, with a repertoire-size bias correction applied to TCR pairs. In a later analysis, false discovery rates were estimated by permuting HLA or CMV assignments 20 times. In a later analysis, co-occurring TCRs were grouped with DBSCAN, and TCRdist sequence similarity was added when clustering was performed within HLA-allele-positive subsets. Co-occurrence clustering excluded repertoires with fewer than 30,000 or more than 120,000 public chains, plus five with anomalous nucleotide sharing. Held by TCRdb, this immuneACCESS table contains in-frame sequences only and omits some clones. Under half of the omission traces to an unresolved V gene where checked; the cause of the rest is unknown. The V and J calls and clone size come from that table; D and trimming were worked out from the DNA. Across this sample there are 110,000 to 150,000 clones, with 76% seen only once. Together, the top ten hold around 1.9% of the sample.

CDR1 SGHDT and CDR2 YYEEEE were looked up in the germline V gene. Counted from cysteine to phenylalanine, this CDR3 has 14 amino acids. The CDR3 DNA has 42 bases and is translated from base 1. The V and J ends are trimmed by 1 base and 5 bases, leaving 12 bases between them. Summary of the overall study and its limitations: When HLA alleles, especially DR and DQ, strongly co-occurred, attributing TCR associations to individual alleles was difficult. While some public TCRs were present in many individuals, most TCR sequences turned up only very rarely across donors. Compared with the roughly 670-donor mean, donors in an Asian-associated ancestry cluster had fewer N-insertions in productive TCRs, according to a later genetic analysis. Because counts were too low, about 15 rarely observed V segments, including chromosome 9 orphons, were left out of the earlier analysis of 587 of the donors. CMV serostatus was the only immune exposure information available for the cohort. The 87-base-pair reads could not distinguish some IMGT-functional V segments, including TRBV6-2 and TRBV6-3, so those segments were excluded. A total of fewer than 200 TCR beta chains were listed by the study as associated with cytomegalovirus. Sequencing depth was assumed to be roughly uniform across donors in the presence/absence analyses, though that assumption may not hold. A few of the identified cytomegalovirus-associated TCR beta chains were confirmed in vitro to be specific for cytomegalovirus antigens. In a later analysis, the rate of TCR association differed among HLA loci, with DRB1 alleles having the most associated TCRs and HLA-C alleles having the fewest. According to a later analysis, parvovirus B19, influenza, CMV and Epstein-Barr virus appeared linked to several top co-occurrence clusters. In both the original and validation cohorts, the classifier was reported to diagnose cytomegalovirus status with high specificity and sensitivity. In a later genetic analysis, a missense DCLRE1C variant was associated with V-gene and J-gene trimming of TCR beta chains, and the association was replicated in an independent cohort. The authors suggested that the approach could potentially be extended to other disease states and immunological phenotypes. According to a later analysis, most CMV-associated TCR beta chains appeared to be HLA-restricted, and the HLA associations seemed to be driven largely by CMV exposure. A cluster of highly shared sequence variants was judged likely to represent a technical artifact of the sequencing pipeline. Only TCR beta chains were sequenced in this cohort, and the absence of alpha or paired-chain data limited detectable features. Correlated functional status among segregating V segments might be attributable to linkage disequilibrium, but an unknown experimental factor could not be ruled out. Because HLA typing was missing for some donors at each locus, association tests included only the typed subset. A further reported finding was that TCR beta sequences accurately predicted the HLA-A and HLA-B alleles for most subjects in the first cohort. A later analysis found that HLA-associated TCR beta chains were more clonally expanded and had lower generation probabilities than equally common non-associated chains. Specific HLA alleles were associated with about 17,000 TCR beta sequences at a false discovery rate of 0.05 in a later analysis. An earlier analysis of around 600 of the donors showed that most TCR beta V segments appeared in productive rearrangements either about 87% or about 30% of the time, which broadly matched IMGT annotations.

Specimen: PBMCs. The receptor chain draws on TRBV5-6 and TRBJ1-1; TRBD1 might be the D gene, on 5 matching bases. This sequence originates from a woman aged 35 to 49 in good health and CMV-seronegative. The sequenced DNA: TGTGCCAGCAGCTTGTCCAGGGATCTGACTGAAGCTTTCTTT. Translation gives CASSLSRDLTEAFF.